The 31 T cell receptor beta chains listed next were all sequenced from one sample in a study of beta chain features in type 1 diabetes (dated by TCRdb to 2016 to 2019). Paper-wide results and their limitations: A moderate but significant shortening of TCRB CDR3 length was observed in type 1 diabetes patients in all four CD4+ subsets.

The library was generated by the immunoSEQ multiplex PCR assay. The entire isolated RNA was reverse transcribed using the High Capacity cDNA Reverse Transcription Kit, and thus expressed TCRB transcripts were sequenced. Entries here come from immuneACCESS through TCRdb and include only in-frame sequences with V and J called. Some clones fail to appear in such tables; in the studies checked, an unresolved V gene covers under half of the shortfall, and the cause of the remainder is unknown. This sample gives around 250,000 clones in total; around 25% of them show up just once. In total, the top ten clones hold 0.012% of the sample. These receptors have no known antigen. Sequencing was performed on naive CD4+ T cells from blood. The sample's cell subset or site, from its label and the paper: true naive CD4+ T cells. Every receptor here comes from a woman aged 25 to 45 with type 1 diabetes.

The chain links TRBV7-2 to TRBJ2-5; 12 bases fit TRBD2. From germline, CDR1 is SGHTA and CDR2 FQGNSA. This CDR3 region has 16 residues. The J segment lost 4 bases and the V segment lost 5 bases, leaving 8 bases of the junction unmatched. CDR3 coding DNA: TGTGCCAGCAGCCCCCGACTAGCGGGAGTGGGAGAGACCCAGTACTTC. It is translated as CASSPRLAGVGETQYF.

The V gene is TRBV18, the J gene TRBJ1-2; 9 positions agree with TRBD1. The ends lost 3 bases at V and 2 bases at J; junction bases unmatched: 4. The CDR3 contains 15 residues. Germline values: CDR1 KGHSH, CDR2 LQKENI. DNA of the CDR3: TGTGCCAGCTCACCGCTCGGACAGGGGAACTATGGCTACACCTTC. Its translation: CASSPLGQGNYGYTF.

This clone was detected a few times. The chain links TRBV5-6 to TRBJ2-1; 7 nucleotides agree with TRBD2. Germline CDR1 and CDR2: SGHDT and YYEEEE. The trim removed 0 bases at V and 6 bases at J, leaving 9 bases unmatched. The CDR3 consists of 16 residues. CDR3 DNA: TGTGCCAGCAGCTTGGTGCCGACTAGCTCCCCCAATGAGCAGTTCTTC. Its translation: CASSLVPTSSPNEQFF. The entire variable domain, with the rest obtained from reference TRBV5-6 and TRBJ2-1, is as follows: DAGVTQSPTHLIKTRGQQVTLRCSPKSGHDTVSWYQQALGQGPQFIFQYYEEEERQRGNFPDRFSGHQFPNYSSELNVNALLLGDSALYLCASSLVPTSSPNEQFFGPGTRLTVL.

The gene calls are TRBV5-1 and TRBJ2-1, with D tentatively TRBD1 (6 bases). The CDR3 is 16 residues long. V was shortened by 0 bases and J by 0 bases, with 10 bases between the two germline ends. CDR1 and CDR2 (germline): SGHRS, YFSETQ. CDR3 nucleotide sequence: TGCGCCAGCAGCTTGGGTCAGGGGAGCTCCTACAATGAGCAGTTCTTC. This sequence encodes CASSLGQGSSYNEQFF.

This clone occurred a few times. The chain carries TRBV28 and TRBJ2-1; 7 bases align to TRBD2. CDR1 MDHEN and CDR2 SYDVKM come from the germline V gene. The trim removed 5 bases at V and 1 base at J, leaving 11 bases unmatched. The CDR3 is 17 residues long. The CDR3 spells CASSAMWGTTSYNEQFF. CDR3 sequence (DNA): TGTGCCAGCAGTGCTATGTGGGGGACTACTTCCTACAATGAGCAGTTCTTC. Looking up the rest from reference TRBV28 and TRBJ2-1 gives the full variable domain: DVKVTQSSRYLVKRTGEKVFLECVQDMDHENMFWYRQDPGLGLRLIYFSYDVKMKEKGDIPEGYSVSREKKERFSLILESASTNQTSMYLCASSAMWGTTSYNEQFFGPGTRLTVL.

This clone was seen more than once but under ten times. This sequence joins TRBV21-1 and TRBJ1-5; the DNA was not compared with TRBD1, the D call given in the table. TRBV21-1 is described as a pseudogene. There are 15 residues in the CDR3. This CDR3 reads CASSKHGHSNQPQHF. In nucleotides, the CDR3 is TGTGCCAGCAGCAAGCATGGCCATAGCAATCAGCCCCAGCATTTT.

V gene TRBV7-9 combines with J gene TRBJ1-1; 7 bases are shared with TRBD1. The germline V gene encodes CDR1 SEHNR and CDR2 FQNEAQ (reference sequence). The CDR3 has 12 residues. Trimming took 5 bases from V and 8 from J; bases not matched to a gene: 5. The CDR3 DNA reads as TGTGCCAGCAGCCCCAGGGACAGAGAAGCTTTCTTT. Its protein is CASSPRDREAFF.

This clone was found a few times. The chain carries TRBV27 and TRBJ1-4; TRBD1 matches 8 bases. Unmatched junction bases numbered 5, after V lost 2 bases and J lost 6 bases. CDR1 and CDR2 from the germline V gene are MNHEY and SMNVEV (reference sequence). The CDR3 has 15 residues. CDR3 amino acids: CASSLSRGQDEKLFF. In DNA, the CDR3 is TGTGCCAGCAGTTTAAGCAGGGGGCAAGATGAAAAACTGTTTTTT.

This clone was seen more than once but under ten times. The rearrangement links TRBV30 to TRBJ2-3, with 8 bases that match TRBD2. This CDR3 has 12 residues. Germline CDR1 reads GTSNPN; CDR2 reads SVGIG (reference sequence). The CDR3 region has the DNA TGTGCGACGTCGGGAGGGGGAGATACGCAGTATTTT. Its protein is CATSGGGDTQYF. Drawing the rest from reference TRBV30 and TRBJ2-3, the complete variable domain is SQTIHQWPATLVQPVGSPLSLECTVEGTSNPNLYWYRQAAGRGLQLLFYSVGIGQISSEVPQNLSASRPQDRQFILSSKKLLLSDSGFYLCATSGGGDTQYFGPGTRLTVL.

V gene TRBV5-1 combines with J gene TRBJ2-1, with 9 nucleotides matching TRBD1. The CDR3 extends over 15 amino acids. Trimming at V came to 4 bases and at J to 8 bases, leaving 10 bases not matched to a gene. CDR1 is SGHRS and CDR2 is YFSETQ in the germline V gene. CDR3 bases: TGCGCCAGCAGCGTCGGGACAGGGAGCCCCTATGAGCAGTTCTTC. It yields the protein CASSVGTGSPYEQFF.

The sample holds a few counts of this clone. The chain combines TRBV4-1 with TRBJ1-1; TRBD1 is a possible D gene (5 bases). The CDR3 runs 15 residues. Trimming removed 6 bases from V and 0 bases from J, with 14 bases in between. Germline V gene lookup returns CDR1 MGHRA and CDR2 YSYEKL. DNA for the CDR3: TGCGCCAGCAGGCTCGGACATCAGATGAACACTGAAGCTTTCTTT. The encoded protein is CASRLGHQMNTEAFF.

In this sample, this clone turned up a few times. The chain is built from TRBV29-1 and TRBJ2-3, with 9 bases fitting TRBD1. The CDR3 sequence is 15 residues long. The V gene's germline CDR1 is SQVTM and CDR2 ANQGSEA. Trimming removed 5 bases from V and 2 bases from J; junction bases left unmatched: 8. The CDR3 DNA follows: TGCAGCGTTAACAGGGGGCAGTTTCTCACAGATACGCAGTATTTT. Residues: CSVNRGQFLTDTQYF.

This clone was observed a few times. The chain combines TRBV19 with TRBJ1-1; D is unresolved. The V gene lost 3 bases and the J gene lost 1 base, with 3 bases spanning the gap. The V gene's germline CDR1 is LNHDA and CDR2 SQIVND (reference sequence). This CDR3 region has 12 residues. CDR3 nucleotide sequence: TGTGCCAGTAGTATTAAGAACACTGAAGCTTTCTTT. This encodes CASSIKNTEAFF.

The CDR3 region is CASSLSGGISTEAFF. In DNA form, the CDR3 reads TGTGCCAGCAGCTTAAGCGGCGGGATTAGTACTGAAGCTTTCTTT. This sequence joins TRBV7-9 and TRBJ1-1, with D unclear. V was shortened by 2 bases and J by 5 bases, with 15 bases between the two germline ends. This CDR3 spans 15 amino acids. Germline V gene sequence: CDR1 SEHNR, CDR2 FQNEAQ (reference sequence).

This clone was observed a few times. The chain couples TRBV13 to TRBJ2-4; D is perhaps TRBD1 (6 bases). The CDR3 runs 15 residues. V gave up 4 bases and J gave up 1 base, with 11 bases separating them. The germline V gene has CDR1 PRHDT and CDR2 FYEKMQ (reference sequence). The CDR3 sequence is CASSSQGPAKNIQYF. The CDR3 DNA is TGTGCCAGCAGCTCACAGGGCCCTGCCAAAAACATTCAGTACTTC.

This chain joins TRBV30 and TRBJ2-2; the match to TRBD1 covers 9 bases. Germline trimming cut 5 bases from V and 4 bases from J; bases unmatched to any gene: 5. This CDR3 is built from 14 residues. The germline V gene has CDR1 GTSNPN and CDR2 SVGIG (reference sequence). The CDR3 coding sequence is TGTGCCTGGTCCACAGGGGGCCTCACCGGGGAGCTGTTTTTT. Its translation is CAWSTGGLTGELFF.

The genes are TRBV29-1 and TRBJ1-1; no clear D gene. Germline CDR1 SQVTM, CDR2 ANQGSEA. Trimming stripped 6 bases from V and 6 bases from J, with 20 bases between. This CDR3 spans 14 amino acids. The CDR3 protein is CSVLTSFFVSEAFF. The DNA of the CDR3 is TGCAGCGTCCTGACATCTTTCTTTGTCTCTGAAGCTTTCTTT.

The chain has TRBV28 and TRBJ2-7, with a tentative D call TRBD2 (6 bases). This CDR3 comprises 15 residues. Trimming removed 3 bases at V and 1 base at J, with 13 bases between. Germline CDR1 MDHEN, CDR2 SYDVKM. DNA of the CDR3: TGTGCCAGCAGTTTGAGGGGAGGAAGGTCCTACGAGCAGTACTTC. Protein: CASSLRGGRSYEQYF. The full variable domain, rest sourced from reference TRBV28 and TRBJ2-7, is DVKVTQSSRYLVKRTGEKVFLECVQDMDHENMFWYRQDPGLGLRLIYFSYDVKMKEKGDIPEGYSVSREKKERFSLILESASTNQTSMYLCASSLRGGRSYEQYFGPGTRLTVT.

This clone showed up just a few times. The chain is built from TRBV7-2 and TRBJ2-3, with a weak D call TRBD2 (5 bases). Germline V lookup: CDR1 SGHTA, CDR2 FQGNSA. V dropped 4 bases and J dropped 2 bases, with 19 bases sitting between them. This CDR3 has 17 residues. The CDR3 coding sequence is TGTGCCAGCAGCTCCCTCCGAGATGGGAGCCACACAGATACGCAGTATTTT. Protein: CASSSLRDGSHTDTQYF.

The table lists this clone with a few counts. This chain connects TRBV30 to TRBJ2-7, with a possible D match to TRBD2 (5 bases). The germline V and J ends were trimmed by 0 bases and 4 bases, with 16 bases remaining between them. This CDR3 region has 15 residues. The germline gives CDR1 GTSNPN, CDR2 SVGIG (reference sequence). The CDR3 is CAWSVPPSTSYEQYF. The CDR3 DNA is TGTGCCTGGAGTGTACCTCCTAGCACTTCGTACGAGCAGTACTTC.

V usage is TRBV9 and J usage is TRBJ2-1; 10 nucleotides align to TRBD2. Looked up from germline, CDR1 is SGDLS and CDR2 is YYNGEE. This CDR3 has 15 residues. V gave up 0 bases and J gave up 9 bases; unmatched junction bases: 6. CDR3 region: CASSVAFLAGVEQFF. The DNA of the CDR3 is TGTGCCAGCAGCGTAGCGTTCCTAGCGGGAGTTGAGCAGTTCTTC.

The chain links TRBV7-3 to TRBJ2-5; the match to TRBD1 covers 9 bases. Germline V gives CDR1 SGHTA, CDR2 FQGTGA. The length of the CDR3 is 14 residues. The J segment lost 5 bases and the V segment lost 5 bases, leaving 6 bases of the junction unmatched. The CDR3 DNA reads as TGTGCCAGCAGCCCGGACAGGGGTGGGGAGACCCAGTACTTC. Protein product: CASSPDRGGETQYF.

The chain combines TRBV29-1 with TRBJ2-3; TRBD1 is a possible D gene (5 bases). Trimming removed 6 bases at V and 2 bases at J, with 15 bases between. CDR1 is SQVTM, CDR2 ANQGSEA, per germline. CDR3 length equals 14 residues. The CDR3 sequence: CSVTPGHLTDTQYF. CDR3 coding DNA: TGCAGCGTAACCCCCGGACACCTCACAGATACGCAGTATTTT.

The rearrangement uses TRBV7-9 and TRBJ2-5, with TRBD2 matching 10 bases. The V and J ends lost 4 bases and 4 bases, in that order; junction bases with no gene match: 3. The CDR3 has 14 residues. Germline CDR1 is SEHNR and CDR2 is FQNEAQ (reference sequence). The DNA of the CDR3 is TGTGCCAGCAGCTCAACTAGCGGGGCAGAGACCCAGTACTTC. Its translation is CASSSTSGAETQYF.

This chain uses TRBV2 with TRBJ1-2; D gene unclear. In germline, CDR1 is SNHLY, CDR2 FYNNEI. V was trimmed by 3 bases and J by 1 base, leaving 9 bases between them. The length of the CDR3 is 14 residues. The CDR3 DNA sequence: TGTGCCAGCAGTGAGTTGGCAGATAACTATGGCTACACCTTC. Translated: CASSELADNYGYTF.

This rearrangement joins TRBV6-1 to TRBJ2-5, with a tentative D call TRBD1 (6 bases). In germline, CDR1 is MNHNS, CDR2 SASEGT. The CDR3 sequence is 14 residues long. Trimming took off 3 bases at V and 3 bases at J, with 11 bases between the two ends. The CDR3 region has the DNA TGTGCCAGCAGTGAGTCATGGGACAAAGAGACCCAGTACTTC. Translated, it gives CASSESWDKETQYF.

This clone has only a few counts. The rearrangement links TRBV6-6 to TRBJ2-5; possibly TRBD1 for D (6 bases). Trimming stripped 6 bases from V and 0 bases from J, with 11 bases between. CDR1 is MNHNY, CDR2 SVGAGI, per germline (reference sequence). This CDR3 spans 14 amino acids. The CDR3: CASRLGQNQETQYF. CDR3 bases: TGTGCCAGCAGGCTAGGACAGAACCAAGAGACCCAGTACTTC.

V usage is TRBV28 and J usage is TRBJ2-7; D gene uncertain. The germline CDR1 and CDR2 sequences are MDHEN and SYDVKM. V lost 3 bases and J lost 0, with 6 bases in between. The CDR3 is made up of 13 amino acids. The CDR3 loop is CASSFPSSYEQYF. The CDR3 DNA is TGTGCCAGCAGTTTCCCTAGCTCCTACGAGCAGTACTTC.

This clone was observed a handful of times. The chain uses TRBV25-1 and TRBJ2-1, with D uncertain. CDR1 MGHDK and CDR2 SYGVNS come from the germline V gene. This CDR3 contains 16 residues. The germline V and J ends were trimmed by 4 bases and 0 bases, with 13 bases remaining between them. CDR3 in amino acids: CASSAMRRSSYNEQFF. CDR3 nucleotide sequence: TGTGCCAGCAGTGCGATGAGGCGGAGCTCCTACAATGAGCAGTTCTTC. Based on the CDR3 plus reference TRBV25-1 and TRBJ2-1, the full variable domain is EADIYQTPRYLVIGTGKKITLECSQTMGHDKMYWYQQDPGMELHLIHYSYGVNSTEKGDLSSESTVSRIRTEHFPLTLESARPSHTSQYLCASSAMRRSSYNEQFFGPGTRLTVL.

The chain employs TRBV9 and TRBJ2-1; 9 positions agree with TRBD2. The CDR3 is 17 residues long. V lost 1 base and J lost 3; bases outside the gene matches: 8. Germline V gene lookup returns CDR1 SGDLS and CDR2 YYNGEE. CDR3 coding DNA: TGTGCCAGCAGCGTAAGGGGGACTAGCTCAGGCTACAATGAGCAGTTCTTC. It specifies CASSVRGTSSGYNEQFF.

This clone was seen a few times. The gene calls are TRBV18 and TRBJ2-6, with a tentative D call TRBD2 (7 bases). Looked up from germline, CDR1 is KGHSH and CDR2 is LQKENI. CDR3 size: 18 residues. The V gene lost 2 bases and the J gene lost 0 bases, with 14 bases spanning the gap. CDR3: CASSPGGGAPSGANVLTF. The CDR3 bases are TGTGCCAGCTCACCAGGAGGGGGGGCCCCCTCTGGGGCCAACGTCCTGACTTTC.